This entry concerns a single T cell receptor (beta chain). The PCR employed 60 Vbeta primers together with 13 Jbeta primers. The protocol was immunoSEQ multiplex PCR, while the TCRdb copy is restricted to in-frame clones and leaves out a portion. The profile shows around 180,000 clones, over 60% of them singletons. The data are from a study of cytomegalovirus exposure and HLA in healthy donors. Germline values: CDR1 SGHDT, CDR2 YYEEEE. Trimming cost V 2 bases and J 6 bases, with 14 bases left between them. This CDR3 is 15 amino acids long. These donors counted as nominally healthy when sampled, but unrecorded immune exposures were likely.

The chain carries TRBV5-6 and TRBJ1-4, with D maybe TRBD1 (5 bases). This sequence originates from a man in his forties in good health and CMV-seronegative. Sequences were obtained from PBMCs. The CDR3 DNA follows: TGTGCCAGCAGCTTAAGCTCGGGGGGGTATGAAAAACTGTTTTTT. It is translated as CASSLSSGGYEKLFF.